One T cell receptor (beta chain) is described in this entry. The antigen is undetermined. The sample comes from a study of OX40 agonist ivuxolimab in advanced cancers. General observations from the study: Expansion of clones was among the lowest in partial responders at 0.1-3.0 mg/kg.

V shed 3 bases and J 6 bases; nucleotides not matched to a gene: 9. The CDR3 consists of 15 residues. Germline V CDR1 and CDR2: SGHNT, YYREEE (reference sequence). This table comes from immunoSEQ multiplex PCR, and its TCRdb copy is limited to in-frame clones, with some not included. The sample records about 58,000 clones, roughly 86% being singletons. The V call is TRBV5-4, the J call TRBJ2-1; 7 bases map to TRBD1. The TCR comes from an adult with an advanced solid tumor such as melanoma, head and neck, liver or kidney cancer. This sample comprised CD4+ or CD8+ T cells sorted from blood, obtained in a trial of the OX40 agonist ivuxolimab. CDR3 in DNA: TGTGCCAGCAGCTCGGGGACAGCTCGGGGCAATGAGCAGTTCTTC. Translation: CASSSGTARGNEQFF. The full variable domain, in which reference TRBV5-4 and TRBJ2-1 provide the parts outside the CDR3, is ETGVTQSPTHLIKTRGQQVTLRCSSQSGHNTVSWYQQALGQGPQFIFQYYREEENGRGNFPPRFSGLQFPNYSSELNVNALELDDSALYLCASSSGTARGNEQFFGPGTRLTVL.